This entry lists 17 T cell receptor beta chains sequenced from one sample in a study of cytomegalovirus exposure and HLA in healthy donors. The PCR used 60 Vbeta and 13 Jbeta primers. TCRdb's table, derived via immunoSEQ multiplex PCR, lists solely in-frame clones and lacks some. The sample lists under 200,000 clones, roughly 73% occurring once. The sequencing input was PBMCs. These TCRs come from a woman aged 30 to 39 in good health and CMV-seronegative.

CDR3 DNA: TGTGCCAGCAGCCAACCGCAGGGGACCATATATTTT. The encoded protein is CASSQPQGTIYF. The genes are TRBV11-3 and TRBJ1-3; possible D gene TRBD1, 6 bases. CDR1 SGHNT and CDR2 YENEEA come from the germline V gene. The CDR3 consists of 12 residues. Trimming took 5 bases from V and 10 from J, leaving 12 bases between them.

This clone was detected only a few times. The rearrangement joins TRBV2 to TRBJ2-1; 13 nucleotides line up with TRBD2. The V and J ends lost 3 bases and 7 bases, in that order; junction bases with no gene match: 6. Germline values: CDR1 SNHLY, CDR2 FYNNEI. This CDR3 spans 16 amino acids. The CDR3 DNA follows: TGTGCCAGCAGTGACGCCAGACTAGCGGGGGGTAATGAGCAGTTCTTC. Translation gives CASSDARLAGGNEQFF.

This clone was seen only a few times. The chain links TRBV27 to TRBJ1-3; D is perhaps TRBD1 (6 bases). V lost 6 bases and J lost 1, with 10 bases in between. The CDR3 covers 14 residues. The germline V gene has CDR1 MNHEY and CDR2 SMNVEV (reference sequence). CDR3 sequence reads: CASSKTGSGNTIYF. The DNA of the CDR3 is TGTGCCAGCAGCAAGACAGGTTCTGGAAACACCATATATTTT.

The V and J genes are TRBV27 and TRBJ1-1, with 11 positions matching TRBD1. In germline, CDR1 is MNHEY, CDR2 SMNVEV (reference sequence). V gave up 5 bases and J gave up 1 base; unmatched junction bases: 6. This CDR3 is built from 16 residues. This CDR3 reads CASSPWTGGGNTEAFF. The CDR3, as DNA: TGTGCCAGCAGTCCCTGGACAGGGGGCGGGAACACTGAAGCTTTCTTT.

The chain uses TRBV4-1 and TRBJ1-2; no clear D gene. The CDR3 loop spans 13 amino acids. Germline values: CDR1 MGHRA, CDR2 YSYEKL. V was pared by 3 bases and J by 7 bases, with 12 bases between. CDR3 sequence: CASSHPWAGGYTF. The CDR3 DNA reads as TGCGCCAGCAGCCATCCTTGGGCCGGTGGCTACACCTTC.

The chain employs TRBV12-2 and TRBJ2-5; the table's TRBD1 call for D was not verified on the DNA. The J call could be wrong; TRBJ2-7 is a better fit for the DNA end. TRBV12-2 is termed a pseudogene. CDR3 length: 15 residues. CDR3 DNA: TGTGCAATTTCGCTTTGGGACAGGGGGGCCTACGAGCAGTACTTC. Protein product: CAISLWDRGAYEQYF.

This chain uses TRBV19 with TRBJ1-5, with a tentative D call TRBD1 (5 bases). V was shortened by 3 bases and J by 9 bases, with 27 bases between the two germline ends. Germline V gene lookup returns CDR1 LNHDA and CDR2 SQIVND (reference sequence). CDR3 length: 18 amino acids. The CDR3 DNA follows: TGTGCCAGTAGTATCCTATACGGGCCGACAGACATCAAGGGGCCCCAGCATTTT. Amino acid sequence: CASSILYGPTDIKGPQHF.

This clone appeared once. The genes are TRBV10-2 and TRBJ2-1, with 7 bases fitting TRBD2. CDR1 and CDR2 (germline): WSHSY, SAAADI. V trimming: 4 bases; J trimming: 1 base; junction bases outside the gene matches: 7. The CDR3 length is 16 residues. This CDR3 reads CASSGKRGPSYNEQFF. CDR3 coding DNA: TGCGCCAGCAGTGGGAAGCGGGGCCCATCCTACAATGAGCAGTTCTTC.

This clone was counted only a few times. This rearrangement joins TRBV19 to TRBJ2-1, with 9 bases lining up with TRBD2. Per germline, CDR1 LNHDA and CDR2 SQIVND (reference sequence). With 2 bases clipped from V and 1 base from J, the junction kept 6 bases outside the gene matches. The CDR3 totals 17 residues. This CDR3 reads CASSITGRGGSYNEQFF. The CDR3 DNA is TGTGCCAGTAGTATAACGGGGCGGGGGGGGTCCTACAATGAGCAGTTCTTC.

This clone was seen a single time. The chain is built from TRBV9 and TRBJ2-7; maybe TRBD2 (7 bases). The CDR3 has 15 amino acids. V was clipped by 0 bases and J by 2 bases, with 12 bases between them. CDR1 is SGDLS and CDR2 is YYNGEE in the germline V gene. The CDR3 loop reads CASSVDTGRAYEQYF. As DNA, the CDR3 is TGTGCCAGCAGCGTAGACACAGGGAGGGCCTACGAGCAGTACTTC.

This clone was observed a handful of times. The chain couples TRBV7-9 to TRBJ2-7; 13 bases fit TRBD2. The CDR3 length is 16 residues. Trimming cost V 2 bases and J 5 bases; bases outside gene matches: 6. Germline V gene sequence: CDR1 SEHNR, CDR2 FQNEAQ (reference sequence). CDR3 loop: CASSLPWTSGSNEQYF. The CDR3, as DNA: TGTGCCAGCAGCTTACCATGGACTAGCGGGAGTAACGAGCAGTACTTC.

This clone was recorded a few times. The chain is built from TRBV4-1 and TRBJ2-7; 7 bases agree with TRBD1. The CDR3 contains 15 residues. In germline, CDR1 is MGHRA, CDR2 YSYEKL. V was clipped by 1 base and J by 6 bases; unmatched bases: 9. CDR3 region: CASSQGTGDASEQYF. CDR3 DNA sequence: TGCGCCAGCAGCCAAGGGACAGGAGATGCAAGCGAGCAGTACTTC.

The gene calls are TRBV11-2 and TRBJ2-1; TRBD2 matches 11 bases. Losses at the gene ends were 6 bases for V and 12 bases for J; bases not matched to a gene: 10. The germline CDR1 and CDR2 sequences are SGHAT and FQNNGV. The CDR3 totals 14 residues. The CDR3 region has the DNA TGTGCCAGCAGACGGCCGGGACTAGCGGAGGGGCAGTTCTTC. Its translation: CASRRPGLAEGQFF.

This chain links TRBV7-9 with TRBJ2-3, with 11 bases fitting TRBD1. The junction had 7 bases not matched to a gene; V was cut back by 5 bases and J by 6 bases. This CDR3 spans 15 amino acids. Germline V gene lookup returns CDR1 SEHNR and CDR2 FQNEAQ (reference sequence). The CDR3 protein is CASSPRTGGSDTQYF. The CDR3 bases are TGTGCCAGCAGCCCCCGGACAGGGGGCAGCGATACGCAGTATTTT.

The chain recombines TRBV10-3 with TRBJ2-1, with a tentative D call TRBD1 (6 bases). The germline V gene has CDR1 ENHRY and CDR2 SYGVKD. V was cut by 2 bases and J by 9 bases, with 23 bases left in between. The CDR3 totals 17 residues. CDR3: CAISEGGRGQGILEQFF. For the CDR3, the DNA is TGTGCCATCAGTGAGGGGGGTAGGGGTCAGGGGATACTTGAGCAGTTCTTC.

V gene TRBV12-5 combines with J gene TRBJ1-2, with D tentatively TRBD1 (6 bases). Germline lookup yields CDR1 LGHNT and CDR2 FRNRAP. The CDR3 runs to 15 residues. With 7 bases removed from V and 3 bases from J, the gap between germline ends came to 18 bases. DNA for the CDR3: TGTGCTAGTGCCTTGGGGGGGCCCATCGACTATGGCTACACCTTC. It is translated as CASALGGPIDYGYTF. Full variable domain (missing parts from reference TRBV12-5 and TRBJ1-2): DARVTQTPRHKVTEMGQEVTMRCQPILGHNTVFWYRQTMMQGLELLAYFRNRAPLDDSGMPKDRFSAEMPDATLATLKIQPSEPRDSAVYFCASALGGPIDYGYTFGSGTRLTVV.

The V gene is TRBV4-1, the J gene TRBJ2-4, with a tentative D call TRBD1 (6 bases). CDR3 length: 14 residues. The germline CDR1 and CDR2 sequences are MGHRA and YSYEKL. V lost 0 bases and J 10 bases, leaving 13 bases between the germline ends. In DNA, the CDR3 is TGCGCCAGCAGCCAAGAGGCAGGGGCCCCGATTCAGTACTTC. Translation gives CASSQEAGAPIQYF.